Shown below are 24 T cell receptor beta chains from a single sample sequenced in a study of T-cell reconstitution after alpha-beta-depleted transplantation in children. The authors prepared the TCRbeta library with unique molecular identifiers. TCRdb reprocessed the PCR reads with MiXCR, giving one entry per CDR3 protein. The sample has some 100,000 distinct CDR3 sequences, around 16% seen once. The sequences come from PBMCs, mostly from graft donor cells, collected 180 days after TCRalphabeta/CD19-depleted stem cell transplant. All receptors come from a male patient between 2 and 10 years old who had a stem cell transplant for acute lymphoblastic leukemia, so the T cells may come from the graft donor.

The CDR3 bases are TGTGCCAGCAGCATGAGTGGGGCCTACGAGCAGTACTTC. Encoded protein: CASSMSGAYEQYF. The V call is TRBV7-6, the J call TRBJ2-7; D is undetermined. Germline V gene data show CDR1 as SGHVS and CDR2 as FNYEAQ. The CDR3 is 13 residues long. Trimming cost V 5 bases and J 2 bases, with 10 bases left between them.

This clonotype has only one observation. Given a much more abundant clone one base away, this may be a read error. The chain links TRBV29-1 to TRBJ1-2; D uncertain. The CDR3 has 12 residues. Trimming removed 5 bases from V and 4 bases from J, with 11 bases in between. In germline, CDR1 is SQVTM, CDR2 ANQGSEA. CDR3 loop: CSVQLQTYGYTF. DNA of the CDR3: TGCAGCGTTCAACTCCAGACCTATGGCTACACCTTC. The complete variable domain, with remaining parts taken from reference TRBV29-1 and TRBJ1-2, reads SAVISQKPSRDICQRGTSLTIQCQVDSQVTMMFWYRQQPGQSLTLIATANQGSEATYESGFVIDKFPISRPNLTFSTLTVSNMSPEDSSIYLCSVQLQTYGYTFGSGTRLTVV.

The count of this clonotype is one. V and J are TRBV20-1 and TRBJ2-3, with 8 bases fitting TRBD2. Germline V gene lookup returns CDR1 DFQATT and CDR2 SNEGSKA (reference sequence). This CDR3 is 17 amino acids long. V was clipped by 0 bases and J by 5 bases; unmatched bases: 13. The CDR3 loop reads CSAREAGAIPIGDTQYF. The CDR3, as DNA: TGCAGTGCTAGAGAAGCGGGGGCCATCCCAATCGGAGATACGCAGTATTTT.

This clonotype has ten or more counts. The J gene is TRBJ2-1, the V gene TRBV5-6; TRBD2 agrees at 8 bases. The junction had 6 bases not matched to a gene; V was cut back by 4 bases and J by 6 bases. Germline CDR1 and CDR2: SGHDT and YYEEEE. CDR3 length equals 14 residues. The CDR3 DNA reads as TGTGCCAGCAGCCGCCGGGGGGGAACCAATGAGCAGTTCTTC. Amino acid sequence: CASSRRGGTNEQFF.

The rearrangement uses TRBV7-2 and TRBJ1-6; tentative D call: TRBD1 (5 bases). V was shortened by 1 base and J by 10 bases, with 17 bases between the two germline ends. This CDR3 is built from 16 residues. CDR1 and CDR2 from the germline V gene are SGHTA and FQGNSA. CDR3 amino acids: CASSLVGDGAGSPLHF. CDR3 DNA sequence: TGTGCCAGCAGCTTAGTAGGGGATGGGGCGGGGTCACCCCTCCACTTT.

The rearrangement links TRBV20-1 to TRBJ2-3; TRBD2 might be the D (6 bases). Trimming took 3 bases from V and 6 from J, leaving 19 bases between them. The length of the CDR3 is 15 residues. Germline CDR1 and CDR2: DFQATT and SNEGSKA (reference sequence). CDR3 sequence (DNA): TGCAGTGCTAGGGGACTCAGACTAGTCTTTGATACGCAGTATTTT. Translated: CSARGLRLVFDTQYF.

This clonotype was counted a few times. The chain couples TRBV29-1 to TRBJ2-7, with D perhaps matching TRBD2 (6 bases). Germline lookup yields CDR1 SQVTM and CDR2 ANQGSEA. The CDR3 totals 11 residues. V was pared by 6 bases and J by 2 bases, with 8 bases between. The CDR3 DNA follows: TGCAGCGTCGGGGGAACCTACGAGCAGTACTTC. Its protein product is CSVGGTYEQYF.

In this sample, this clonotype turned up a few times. This chain's CDR3 is CASSPGTGLGETQYF. DNA of the CDR3: TGCGCCAGCAGCCCCGGGACAGGGTTAGGAGAGACCCAGTACTTC. This chain joins TRBV4-3 and TRBJ2-5; the match to TRBD1 covers 9 bases. With 4 bases clipped from V and 4 bases from J, the junction kept 7 bases outside the gene matches. Germline assignment: CDR1 LGHNA and CDR2 YSLEER. The CDR3 sequence is 15 residues long.

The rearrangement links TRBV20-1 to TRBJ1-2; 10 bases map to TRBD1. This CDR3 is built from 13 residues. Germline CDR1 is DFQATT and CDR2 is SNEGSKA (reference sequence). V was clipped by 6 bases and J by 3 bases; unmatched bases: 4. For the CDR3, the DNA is TGCAGTGCGAGTGGACAGGGGGACTATGGCTACACCTTC. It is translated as CSASGQGDYGYTF.

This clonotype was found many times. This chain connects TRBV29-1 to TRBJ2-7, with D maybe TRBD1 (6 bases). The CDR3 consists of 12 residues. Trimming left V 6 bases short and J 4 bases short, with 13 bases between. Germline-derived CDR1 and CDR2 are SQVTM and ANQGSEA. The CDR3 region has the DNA TGCAGCGTGATCGCGGACAGTTACGAGCAGTACTTC. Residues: CSVIADSYEQYF.

The CDR3 loop is CASSPLGSGANVLTF. The CDR3 DNA sequence: TGCGCCAGCAGCCCGCTGGGCTCTGGGGCCAACGTCCTGACTTTC. The chain recombines TRBV5-1 with TRBJ2-6; D gene ambiguous. V shed 4 bases and J shed 0 bases, with 8 bases lying between them. Looked up from germline, CDR1 is SGHRS and CDR2 is YFSETQ. This CDR3 has 15 residues.

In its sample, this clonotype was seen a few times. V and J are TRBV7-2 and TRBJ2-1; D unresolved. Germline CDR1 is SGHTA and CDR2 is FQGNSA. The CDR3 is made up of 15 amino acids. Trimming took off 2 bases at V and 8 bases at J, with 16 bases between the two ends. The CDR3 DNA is TGTGCCAGCAGCTTATCTCGAGCGTCCTGGGATGAGCAGTTCTTC. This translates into CASSLSRASWDEQFF. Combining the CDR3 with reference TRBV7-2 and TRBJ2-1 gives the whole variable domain GAGVSQSPSNKVTEKGKDVELRCDPISGHTALYWYRQSLGQGLEFLIYFQGNSAPDKSGLPSDRFSAERTGGSVSTLTIQRTQQEDSAVYLCASSLSRASWDEQFFGPGTRLTVL.

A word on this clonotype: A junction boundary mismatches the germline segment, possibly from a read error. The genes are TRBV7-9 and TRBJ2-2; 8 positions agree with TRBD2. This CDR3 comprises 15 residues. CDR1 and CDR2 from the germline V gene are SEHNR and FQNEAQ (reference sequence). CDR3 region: CASSLGLVNAGELFF. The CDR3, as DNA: TGTGCCAGCAGCTTGGGACTAGTGAACGCCGGGGAGCTGTTTTTT. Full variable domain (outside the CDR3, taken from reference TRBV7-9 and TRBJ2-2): DTGVSQNPRHKITKRGQNVTFRCDPISEHNRLYWYRQTLGQGPEFLTYFQNEAQLEKSRLLSDRFSAERPKGSFSTLEIQRTEQGDSAMYLCASSLGLVNAGELFFGEGSRLTVL.

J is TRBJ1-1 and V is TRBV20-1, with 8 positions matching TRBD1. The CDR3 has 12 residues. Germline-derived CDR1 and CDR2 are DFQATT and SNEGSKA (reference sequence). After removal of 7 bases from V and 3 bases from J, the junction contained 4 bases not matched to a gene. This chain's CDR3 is CSVYRGDTEAFF. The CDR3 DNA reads TGCAGTGTATACAGGGGGGACACTGAAGCTTTCTTT.

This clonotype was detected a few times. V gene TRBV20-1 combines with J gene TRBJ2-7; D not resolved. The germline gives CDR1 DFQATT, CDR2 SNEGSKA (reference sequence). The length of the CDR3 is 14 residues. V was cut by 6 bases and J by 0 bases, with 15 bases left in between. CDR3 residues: CSAPLAKSSYEQYF. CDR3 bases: TGCAGTGCCCCTTTGGCGAAGAGCTCCTACGAGCAGTACTTC.

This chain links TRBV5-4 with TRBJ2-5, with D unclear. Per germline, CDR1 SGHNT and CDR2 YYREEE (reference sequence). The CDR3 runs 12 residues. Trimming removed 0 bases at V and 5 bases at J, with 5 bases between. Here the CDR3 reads CASSLVDETQYF. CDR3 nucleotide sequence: TGTGCCAGCAGCTTGGTGGACGAGACCCAGTACTTC.

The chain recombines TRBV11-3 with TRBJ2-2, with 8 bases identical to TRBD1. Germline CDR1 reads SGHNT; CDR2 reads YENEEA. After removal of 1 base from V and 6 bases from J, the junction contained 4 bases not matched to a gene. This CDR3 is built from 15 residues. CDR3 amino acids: CASSLGQGKAGELFF. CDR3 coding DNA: TGTGCCAGCAGCTTAGGACAGGGGAAAGCCGGGGAGCTGTTTTTT.

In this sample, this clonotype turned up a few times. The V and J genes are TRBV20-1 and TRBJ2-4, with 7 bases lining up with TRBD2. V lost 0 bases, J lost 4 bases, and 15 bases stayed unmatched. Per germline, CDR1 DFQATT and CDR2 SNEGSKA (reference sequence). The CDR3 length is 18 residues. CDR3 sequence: CSARDSEWAGEEKNIQYF. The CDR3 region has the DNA TGCAGTGCTAGAGATTCCGAGTGGGCGGGGGAAGAGAAAAACATTCAGTACTTC.

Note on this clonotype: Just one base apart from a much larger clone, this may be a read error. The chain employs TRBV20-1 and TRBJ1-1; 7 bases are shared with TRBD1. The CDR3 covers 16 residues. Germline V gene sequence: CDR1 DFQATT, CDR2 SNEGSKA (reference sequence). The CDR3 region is CCVARPTGVGDTEAFF. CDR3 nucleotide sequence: TGCTGTGTCGCGCGCCCTACAGGGGTCGGAGACACTGAAGCTTTCTTT.

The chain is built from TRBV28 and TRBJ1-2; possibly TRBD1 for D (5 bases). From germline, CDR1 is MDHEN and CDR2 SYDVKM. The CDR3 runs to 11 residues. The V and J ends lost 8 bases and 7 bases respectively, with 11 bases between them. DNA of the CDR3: TGTGCCAGCCACACCGGGGCTGGCTACACCTTC. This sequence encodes CASHTGAGYTF.

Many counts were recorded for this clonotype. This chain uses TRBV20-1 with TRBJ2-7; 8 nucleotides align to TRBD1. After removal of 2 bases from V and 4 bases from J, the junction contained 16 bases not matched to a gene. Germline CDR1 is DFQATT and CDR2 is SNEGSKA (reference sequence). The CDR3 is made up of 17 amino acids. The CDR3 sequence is CSARPVDRGIYVYEQYF. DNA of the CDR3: TGCAGTGCTAGACCCGTAGACAGGGGCATTTACGTTTACGAGCAGTACTTC.

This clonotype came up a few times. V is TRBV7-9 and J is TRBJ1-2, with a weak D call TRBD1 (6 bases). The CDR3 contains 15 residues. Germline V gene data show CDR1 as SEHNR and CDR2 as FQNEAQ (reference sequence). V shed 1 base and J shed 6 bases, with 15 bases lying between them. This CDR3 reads CASSLEGERSHGYTF. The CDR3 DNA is TGTGCCAGCAGCTTAGAGGGGGAAAGGTCACATGGCTACACCTTC.

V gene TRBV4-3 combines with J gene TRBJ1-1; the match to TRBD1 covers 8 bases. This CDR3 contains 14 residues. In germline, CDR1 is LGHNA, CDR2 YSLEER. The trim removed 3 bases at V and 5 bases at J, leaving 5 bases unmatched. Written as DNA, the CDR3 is TGCGCCAGCAGCCAGGTGGACAGGGCTACTGAAGCTTTCTTT. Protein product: CASSQVDRATEAFF.

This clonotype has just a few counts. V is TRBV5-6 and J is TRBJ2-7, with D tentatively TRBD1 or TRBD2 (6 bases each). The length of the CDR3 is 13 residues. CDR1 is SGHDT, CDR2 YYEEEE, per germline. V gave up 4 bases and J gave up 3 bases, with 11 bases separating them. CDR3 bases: TGTGCCAGCAGCCGGGGGCCCCTCTACGAGCAGTACTTC. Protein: CASSRGPLYEQYF.